This T cell receptor beta chain was retrieved from a study of chemoradiotherapy in HPV16-positive cancers. Study findings and constraints: Functional assays defining HPV-specific T cells used only a couple of HPV16-positive patients. During treatment, candidate HPV-specific clones and E7-related motifs expanded in tumor. In HPV16-positive patients, HPV-responsive T-cell expansion tracked better recurrence-free survival.

Repertoires were sampled repeatedly during chemoradiotherapy. On this clone: Antigen unknown.

The germline V gene has CDR1 ENHRY and CDR2 SYGVKD. J lost 1 base, V lost 6 bases, and 8 bases had no gene match. This CDR3 is built from 15 residues. Clones were sequenced by immunoSEQ multiplex PCR, and TCRdb holds only the in-frame ones, with some missing. The sample consists of roughly 7,900 clones, 80% of them appearing once. The sequence was obtained from a human donor with HPV-associated anogenital cancer. The chain uses TRBV10-3 and TRBJ1-1; 7 bases are shared with TRBD1. This specimen was acquired from a patient who underwent chemoradiotherapy. CDR3 sequence (DNA): TGTGCCATCAGGAAGACAGGGATGGGGAACACTGAAGCTTTCTTT. It is translated as CAIRKTGMGNTEAFF.